The TCR beta chain under discussion was sequenced for a study of identical twins. cDNA carried unique molecular identifiers, and a universal primer site was added by template switching. From the 5' RACE reads, TCRdb called clonotypes with MiXCR, one entry per CDR3 protein. The data show hundreds of thousands of distinct CDR3 sequences, approximately 24% seen once. Study-wide results and limits: Insertions were fewer in abundant cord blood beta clonotypes, whereas memory repertoires showed none of this pattern.

The CDR3 has 14 residues. Trimming left V 3 bases short and J 5 bases short, with 13 bases between. Per the germline V gene, CDR1 is LGHDT and CDR2 is YNNKEL (reference sequence). A word on this clonotype: The antigen remains unidentified.

A further study also used this sample, focusing on T cells expressing NK-cell markers. That investigation notes: Underlying the TCR beta repertoires were sorted CD3+CD56+NKG2C+, CD3+CD56+NKG2C- and CD3+CD56-NKG2C+ T cells. With an anti-gamma-delta TCR antibody, sorting in several experiments was kept to alpha-beta TCR T cells.

This clonotype originated in a woman younger than 35 in good health. The sequenced material came from CD4+ T cells sorted from blood. The genes are TRBV3-1 and TRBJ2-5; D perhaps matches TRBD2 (5 bases). CDR3 sequence reads: CASSQDWAVETQYF. CDR3 bases: TGTGCCAGCAGCCAGGACTGGGCGGTGGAGACCCAGTACTTC.